Following are 32 T cell receptor beta chains from one sample sequenced in a study of metastatic and nonmetastatic thyroid tumors (dated by TCRdb to 2018 to 2020). Before undergoing thyroid surgery, none of the patients had been given any kind of treatment. Library preparation employed PCR. TCRdb names Illumina HiSeq 4000 as the instrument used. The public reads were reprocessed in TCRdb via fastp at Q25 and MiXCR, keeping in-frame beta chains. Present in this sample are 70,000 or so clones, about 14% of which were seen just once. The top ten clonotypes cover more than 6.5% of the sample. Specimen: blood. These receptors originate from a male donor with papillary thyroid cancer or a benign thyroid nodule (not recorded which). Some clones in this sample may be carry-over from other donors' samples.

The sample holds many counts of this clone. This specimen includes other DNA sequences encoding the same CDR3. The J gene is TRBJ2-3, the V gene TRBV5-6; D may be TRBD2 (6 bases). This CDR3 region has 15 residues. V dropped 2 bases and J dropped 4 bases, with 14 bases sitting between them. Germline V CDR1 and CDR2: SGHDT, YYEEEE. The CDR3 bases are TGTGCCAGCAGCTTTGACGGAGGGGTGGCAGATACGCAGTATTTT. Residues: CASSFDGGVADTQYF.

A word on this clone: Germline and junction disagree at one end, which may indicate a read error. This same CDR3 is encoded by further DNA sequences in the sample. The chain's CDR3 is CASSPAPGQGNTEAFF. CDR3 bases: TGTGCCAGTAGCCCCGCACCGGGACAGGGGAACACTGAGGCTTTCTTT. The genes are TRBV19 and TRBJ1-1; 10 nucleotides align to TRBD1. The CDR3 covers 16 residues. Per germline, CDR1 LNHDA and CDR2 SQIVND (reference sequence).

For this clone: Being one base from a much bigger clone, this may be a read error. J is TRBJ2-6 and V is TRBV10-2; 7 nucleotides match TRBD1. CDR3 length: 16 residues. The V segment lost 7 bases and the J segment 2 bases; nucleotides outside the gene matches: 8. Germline V gives CDR1 WSHSY, CDR2 SAAADI. CDR3 bases: TGCGCCAGCACCCGGGACAGTGGGACTGGGGCCAACGTCCTGACTTTC. Encoded protein: CASTRDSGTGANVLTF.

This clone has just a few counts. The rearrangement links TRBV2 to TRBJ2-3; 7 bases map to TRBD1. V lost 6 bases, J lost 6 bases, and 9 bases stayed unmatched. The CDR3 totals 14 residues. The germline CDR1 and CDR2 sequences are SNHLY and FYNNEI. The CDR3 loop is CASSQRGRGDTQYF. CDR3 DNA sequence: TGTGCCAGCAGCCAGAGGGGGCGCGGGGATACGCAGTATTTT. The full variable domain, in which reference TRBV2 and TRBJ2-3 provide the parts outside the CDR3, is EPEVTQTPSHQVTQMGQEVILRCVPISNHLYFYWYRQILGQKVEFLVSFYNNEISEKSEIFDDQFSVERPDGSNFTLKIRSTKLEDSAMYFCASSQRGRGDTQYFGPGTRLTVL.

V gene TRBV30 combines with J gene TRBJ1-3, with TRBD1 matching over 7 bases. Germline V CDR1 and CDR2: GTSNPN, SVGIG (reference sequence). The CDR3 is 14 amino acids. Trimming at V came to 2 bases and at J to 5 bases, leaving 6 bases not matched to a gene. The CDR3 sequence is CAWSPRQGRNTIYF. CDR3 in DNA: TGTGCCTGGAGTCCCCGACAGGGCCGAAACACCATATATTTT.

This clone has at least ten counts. The chain combines TRBV7-2 with TRBJ2-3, with TRBD2 matching over 13 bases. The V gene end was trimmed by 4 bases and the J gene end by 0 bases; junction bases not matched to a gene: 7. Per the germline V gene, CDR1 is SGHTA and CDR2 is FQGNSA. The CDR3 is 18 residues long. The CDR3 bases are TGTGCCAGCAGCTCCGGACTAGCGGGAGTAGAAAGCACAGATACGCAGTATTTT. It is translated as CASSSGLAGVESTDTQYF. Based on the CDR3 plus reference TRBV7-2 and TRBJ2-3, the full variable domain is GAGVSQSPSNKVTEKGKDVELRCDPISGHTALYWYRQSLGQGLEFLIYFQGNSAPDKSGLPSDRFSAERTGGSVSTLTIQRTQQEDSAVYLCASSSGLAGVESTDTQYFGPGTRLTVL.

This clone was detected ten times or more. The J gene is TRBJ2-1, the V gene TRBV7-9; the match to TRBD2 covers 7 bases. There are 15 residues in the CDR3. Per germline, CDR1 SEHNR and CDR2 FQNEAQ (reference sequence). Trimming took 3 bases from V and 6 from J; bases not matched to a gene: 8. The DNA of the CDR3 is TGTGCCAGCAGCTTGTCTGCGGGAGAGATCAATGAGCAGTTCTTC. This codes for CASSLSAGEINEQFF.

The sample holds many counts of this clone. The rearrangement joins TRBV18 to TRBJ2-5; D possibly uses TRBD1 or TRBD2 (5 bases each). V lost 3 bases, J lost 3 bases, and 8 bases lay in between. Germline lookup yields CDR1 KGHSH and CDR2 LQKENI. The length of the CDR3 is 13 residues. The CDR3: CASSPGTEETQYF. CDR3 coding DNA: TGTGCCAGCTCACCGGGGACGGAAGAGACCCAGTACTTC. Full variable domain (rest looked up from reference TRBV18 and TRBJ2-5): NAGVMQNPRHLVRRRGQEARLRCSPMKGHSHVYWYRQLPEEGLKFMVYLQKENIIDESGMPKERFSAEFPKEGPSILRIQQVVRGDSAAYFCASSPGTEETQYFGPGTRLLVL.

Comment on this clone: It may be a read error: a sequence one base away is much more abundant. The genes are TRBV29-1 and TRBJ1-2; maybe TRBD1 (5 bases). This CDR3 contains 14 residues. V lost 6 bases and J 0 bases, leaving 14 bases between the germline ends. Germline CDR1 reads SQVTM; CDR2 reads ANQGSEA. CDR3 in DNA: TGCAGCGTGATTACAGGTCTAGCTAACTATGGCTACACCTTC. Protein: CSVITGLANYGYTF. Full variable domain (outside the CDR3, taken from reference TRBV29-1 and TRBJ1-2): SAVISQKPSRDICQRGTSLTIQCQVDSQVTMMFWYRQQPGQSLTLIATANQGSEATYESGFVIDKFPISRPNLTFSTLTVSNMSPEDSSIYLCSVITGLANYGYTFGSGTRLTVV.

V gene TRBV5-1 combines with J gene TRBJ1-2; TRBD1 might be the D (6 bases). Per the germline V gene, CDR1 is SGHRS and CDR2 is YFSETQ. Trimming removed 1 base at V and 5 bases at J, with 12 bases between. The CDR3 consists of 14 residues. The CDR3 here is CASSLIQGRYGYTF. Written as DNA, the CDR3 is TGCGCCAGCAGCTTGATCCAGGGGAGATATGGCTACACCTTC. Full variable domain (missing parts from reference TRBV5-1 and TRBJ1-2): KAGVTQTPRYLIKTRGQQVTLSCSPISGHRSVSWYQQTPGQGLQFLFEYFSETQRNKGNFPGRFSGRQFSNSRSEMNVSTLELGDSALYLCASSLIQGRYGYTFGSGTRLTVV.

To note about this clone: A much larger clone differs by one base, so this may be a read error. The rearrangement uses TRBV4-2 and TRBJ2-3; D may match TRBD1 or TRBD2 (5 bases each). The CDR3 consists of 16 residues. Germline V CDR1 and CDR2: LGHNA, YNFKEQ. The germline V and J ends were trimmed by 4 bases and 4 bases, with 18 bases remaining between them. The CDR3 region has the DNA TGTGCCAGCAGCCCGAGGCTGGCAGTGGGGGCAGATACGCAGTATTTT. Amino acids: CASSPRLAVGADTQYF.

Concerning this clone: A much larger clone sits a single nucleotide away, making a read error possible. The chain links TRBV28 to TRBJ2-5; TRBD1 aligns across 8 bases. Germline loops: CDR1 MDHEN, CDR2 SYDVKM. The V gene end was trimmed by 5 bases and the J gene end by 8 bases; junction bases not matched to a gene: 10. This CDR3 spans 14 amino acids. In nucleotides, the CDR3 is TGTGCCAGCAGTGTCCAACAGGGGGATGATACCCAGTACTTC. This codes for CASSVQQGDDTQYF. The whole variable domain, filled in from reference TRBV28 and TRBJ2-5, reads DVKVTQSSRYLVKRTGEKVFLECVQDMDHENMFWYRQDPGLGLRLIYFSYDVKMKEKGDIPEGYSVSREKKERFSLILESASTNQTSMYLCASSVQQGDDTQYFGPGTRLLVL.

This rearrangement joins TRBV6-1 to TRBJ2-7, with 7 bases matching TRBD1. V was pared by 8 bases and J by 5 bases, with 9 bases of the junction left unmatched. CDR3 length: 13 residues. CDR1 is MNHNS, CDR2 SASEGT, per germline. The CDR3 reads CASGLTGIHEQYF. CDR3 nucleotides: TGTGCCAGCGGTCTGACAGGGATCCACGAGCAGTACTTC.

This clone was counted ten times or more. V and J are TRBV2 and TRBJ2-2; D gene uncertain. The CDR3 consists of 18 residues. The V and J ends lost 1 base and 0 bases respectively, with 15 bases between them. Germline V gives CDR1 SNHLY, CDR2 FYNNEI. CDR3 in amino acids: CASSEEDVSSANTGELFF. The CDR3 DNA is TGTGCCAGCAGTGAAGAGGACGTCTCGTCCGCGAACACCGGGGAGCTGTTTTTT.

DNA for the CDR3: TGCAGTGCTAGACCGTCCTCCGGGGAGCTGTTTTTT. Its translation: CSARPSSGELFF. This sequence joins TRBV20-1 and TRBJ2-2; D is unclear. Germline values: CDR1 DFQATT, CDR2 SNEGSKA (reference sequence). The CDR3 covers 12 residues. V dropped 2 bases and J dropped 6 bases, with 7 bases sitting between them.

Ten or more counts support this clone. This sequence joins TRBV28 and TRBJ1-4, with a possible D match to TRBD1 (5 bases). V lost 6 bases and J 4 bases, leaving 15 bases between the germline ends. CDR3 length equals 15 residues. CDR1 is MDHEN and CDR2 is SYDVKM in the germline V gene. The CDR3 DNA is TGTGCCAGCAGGACATCGGGGGGGAATAATGAAAAACTGTTTTTT. As protein: CASRTSGGNNEKLFF. Full variable domain (rest looked up from reference TRBV28 and TRBJ1-4): DVKVTQSSRYLVKRTGEKVFLECVQDMDHENMFWYRQDPGLGLRLIYFSYDVKMKEKGDIPEGYSVSREKKERFSLILESASTNQTSMYLCASRTSGGNNEKLFFGSGTQLSVL.

This clone was seen a handful of times. This clone may be a read error of a much larger clone one base away. V gene TRBV20-1 combines with J gene TRBJ2-3; D remains ambiguous. From germline, CDR1 is DFQATT and CDR2 SNEGSKA (reference sequence). The CDR3 spans 15 residues. V lost 0 bases and J lost 2, with 12 bases in between. The CDR3 DNA is TGCAGTGCTAGAGATCGGATAGTAATCACAGATACGCAGTATTTT. Translating gives CSARDRIVITDTQYF.

The rearrangement joins TRBV25-1 to TRBJ1-2; 8 positions match TRBD1. Trimming cost V 4 bases and J 5 bases; bases outside gene matches: 3. This CDR3 spans 13 amino acids. Germline V gene lookup returns CDR1 MGHDK and CDR2 SYGVNS. CDR3 sequence: CASSAGQGYGYTF. CDR3 DNA: TGTGCCAGCAGTGCCGGACAGGGATATGGCTACACCTTC.

This clone was found many times. The rearrangement links TRBV7-6 to TRBJ2-3, with D perhaps given as TRBD1 or TRBD2 (7 bases each). V lost 5 bases and J 6 bases, leaving 15 bases between the germline ends. The CDR3 spans 14 residues. Germline V gene sequence: CDR1 SGHVS, CDR2 FNYEAQ. Written as DNA, the CDR3 is TGTGCCAGCAGCGCAACAGGGGAGGGGGATACGCAGTATTTT. This encodes CASSATGEGDTQYF.

V usage is TRBV30 and J usage is TRBJ1-2, with no clear D. Trimming cost V 0 bases and J 4 bases, with 6 bases left between them. Germline V CDR1 and CDR2: GTSNPN, SVGIG (reference sequence). The CDR3 runs 12 residues. The CDR3 region has the DNA TGTGCCTGGAGTGTAGTTGGCTATGGCTACACCTTC. Translating it yields CAWSVVGYGYTF.

This clone occurred a few times. One junction end does not reproduce the germline sequence, and a read error may be involved. The rearrangement links TRBV6-4 to TRBJ2-3; 8 positions match TRBD2. Germline-derived CDR1 and CDR2 are MRHNA and SNTAGT. CDR3 length: 16 amino acids. The CDR3 coding sequence is TGTGCCAGCAGTGACTCGTCCGGGGGGGGCACCGATACGCAGTATTTT. This sequence encodes CASSDSSGGGTDTQYF.

As to this clone: A much larger clone differs by one base, so this may be a read error. The J gene is TRBJ2-2, the V gene TRBV9; 12 bases align to TRBD2. Looked up from germline, CDR1 is SGDLS and CDR2 is YYNGEE. V lost 3 bases and J lost 6; bases outside the gene matches: 9. This CDR3 region has 17 residues. This CDR3 is CASSEVLAGGGAGELFF. In DNA form, the CDR3 reads TGTGCCAGCAGCGAGGTACTAGCGGGAGGAGGCGCCGGGGAGCTGTTTTTT.

This clone has a count of ten or more. The rearrangement links TRBV2 to TRBJ2-3; D is uncertain. CDR3 length equals 11 residues. Trimming removed 11 bases at V and 2 bases at J, with 8 bases between. CDR1 is SNHLY, CDR2 FYNNEI, per germline. The DNA of the CDR3 is TGTGCCGGGGAAACCACAGATACGCAGTATTTT. Translating gives CAGETTDTQYF.

This clone was counted many times. This chain joins TRBV10-1 and TRBJ2-2; TRBD2 might be the D (6 bases). The CDR3 length is 16 residues. CDR1 and CDR2 (germline): WNHNN, SYGVQD (reference sequence). Trimming took off 1 base at V and 0 bases at J, with 9 bases between the two ends. This chain's CDR3 is CASSEFSGPNTGELFF. CDR3 DNA: TGCGCCAGCAGTGAGTTTAGCGGACCGAACACCGGGGAGCTGTTTTTT.

The chain combines TRBV28 with TRBJ2-7; D gene unclear. V gave up 6 bases and J gave up 6 bases, with 9 bases separating them. There are 11 residues in the CDR3. Germline CDR1 is MDHEN and CDR2 is SYDVKM. The CDR3 spells CASSLEFEQYF. CDR3 nucleotide sequence: TGTGCCAGCAGCCTGGAGTTCGAGCAGTACTTC.

At least ten counts were recorded for this clone. The chain joins TRBV20-1 to TRBJ2-1; 11 nucleotides agree with TRBD2. The junction had 0 bases not matched to a gene; V was cut back by 1 base and J by 1 base. Germline V gene lookup returns CDR1 DFQATT and CDR2 SNEGSKA (reference sequence). CDR3 size: 15 residues. The CDR3 DNA is TGCAGTGCTAGAGCTAGCGGGGGGTCCTACAATGAGCAGTTCTTC. Its protein is CSARASGGSYNEQFF.

This clone came up many times. V and J are TRBV6-2 or TRBV6-3 and TRBJ2-3, with a possible D match to TRBD1 (6 bases). V was shortened by 0 bases and J by 2 bases, with 12 bases between the two germline ends. The germline CDR1 and CDR2 sequences are MNHEY and SVGEGT. CDR3 length: 16 amino acids. In DNA, the CDR3 is TGTGCCAGCAGTTACTCGAGGTCAGGGGCCACAGATACGCAGTATTTT. Encoded protein: CASSYSRSGATDTQYF.

In this sample, this clone turned up many times. The V gene is TRBV10-2, the J gene TRBJ2-7; D is possibly TRBD1 (6 bases). Per germline, CDR1 WSHSY and CDR2 SAAADI. V was pared by 6 bases and J by 7 bases, with 19 bases between. The CDR3 has 14 residues. Written as DNA, the CDR3 is TGCGCCAGCAGCCGGGACACTCGCCGAAGGGAGCAGTACTTC. Its protein product is CASSRDTRRREQYF.

The chain recombines TRBV4-2 with TRBJ1-6; TRBD1 matches 11 bases. Losses at the gene ends were 4 bases for V and 8 bases for J; bases not matched to a gene: 7. This CDR3 has 16 amino acids. CDR1 and CDR2 from the germline V gene are LGHNA and YNFKEQ. The DNA for the CDR3 is TGTGCCAGCAGCCCTAGGACAGGGGGCGGTTATTCACCCCTCCACTTT. It yields the protein CASSPRTGGGYSPLHF.

Points on this clone: This may be a read error: a much more frequent sequence differs by one nucleotide. The chain employs TRBV10-3 and TRBJ2-3, with D perhaps assigned TRBD1 or TRBD2 (5 bases each). The length of the CDR3 is 13 residues. Germline V gene sequence: CDR1 ENHRY, CDR2 SYGVKD. With 8 bases removed from V and 1 base from J, the gap between germline ends came to 10 bases. The CDR3 sequence is CAIVGTGTDTQYF. The DNA for the CDR3 is TGTGCCATCGTCGGGACGGGCACAGATACGCAGTATTTT.

This clone was counted at least ten times. This chain uses TRBV20-1 with TRBJ2-2, with 9 bases that match TRBD2. The junction had 3 bases not matched to a gene; V was cut back by 3 bases and J by 4 bases. Germline V gives CDR1 DFQATT, CDR2 SNEGSKA (reference sequence). The CDR3 totals 14 residues. The CDR3 nucleotides read TGCAGTGCTAGCATTAGCGGGAGCACCGGGGAGCTGTTTTTT. Translation gives CSASISGSTGELFF.

This clone was found many times. The V and J genes are TRBV19 and TRBJ2-1, with unresolved D. V was trimmed by 5 bases and J by 7 bases, leaving 9 bases between them. Germline assignment: CDR1 LNHDA and CDR2 SQIVND (reference sequence). This CDR3 is 12 amino acids long. The DNA for the CDR3 is TGTGCCAGTAGTTCGACTGGGAATGAGCAGTTCTTC. Translating gives CASSSTGNEQFF.